The clone carrying this T cell receptor (beta chain) was observed a handful of times. The CDR3 is 15 amino acids. The V end lost 3 bases, the J end lost 0 bases, and 9 bases lay between the germline ends. The entry originates in a study of blood T cells in healthy people across ages. Then a second PCR, running about 6 to 11 cycles, was carried out with a sample-barcoded 5' primer and a J-beta primer mix. The authors tagged each cDNA molecule using a template-switch adaptor with 12 random nucleotides. TCRdb independently ran MiXCR on the 5' RACE reads; one entry per CDR3 protein. The sample has 450,000 to 700,000 distinct CDR3 sequences, 25% to 30% seen once.

The material sequenced was blood. The origin of this receptor is a woman aged 70-85 years in good health. The chain links TRBV12-3 or TRBV12-4 to TRBJ2-4; D might be TRBD1 (5 bases). The CDR3 reads CASSLDILAKNIQYF. CDR3 nucleotide sequence: TGTGCCAGCAGTTTGGACATATTAGCCAAAAACATTCAGTACTTC.